A selection of T cell receptor beta chains follows, all from one sample in a study of control samples from healthy donors and cancer patients. Assay used: immunoSEQ multiplex PCR; TCRdb lists only in-frame clones, some missing. The sample records about 100,000 clones, roughly 89% being singletons. The specimen sequenced was blood. The receptors originated from a young man in good health. Both conserved end residues are part of each CDR3. A D gene is named only where the DNA matches it firmly. Clone size is shown for a subset of rows, as once, few, many or a class of expanded clone.

D: -
J: TRBJ2-1
size: -
V: TRBV12-3/TRBV12-4
DNA: TGTGCCAGCAGTCCCGACTCCCCCAATGAGCAGTTCTTC
CDR3: CASSPDSPNEQFF

D: TRBD1
J: TRBJ1-1
size: -
V: TRBV5-1
DNA: TGCGCCAGCAGCTTGCTGACAGGGATGAACACTGAAGCTTTCTTT
CDR3: CASSLLTGMNTEAFF

D: TRBD2
J: TRBJ2-1
size: -
V: TRBV6-2/TRBV6-3
DNA: TGTGCCAGCAGTTCCACTAGCGTGGAGCAGTTCTTC
CDR3: CASSSTSVEQFF

D: TRBD1
J: TRBJ1-3
size: -
V: TRBV4-1
DNA: TGCGCCAGCAGCCAAGATTCGGACAGGGCTGGAAACACCATATATTTT
CDR3: CASSQDSDRAGNTIYF

D: TRBD2
J: TRBJ2-3
size: -
V: TRBV6-4
DNA: TGTGCCAGCAGTGACTCGTCGGGAGGAGGCACAGATACGCAGTATTTT
CDR3: CASSDSSGGGTDTQYF

D: -
J: TRBJ1-1
size: -
V: TRBV7-8
DNA: TGTGCCAGCAGCCGCGCGACCTCTTCGGGTACTGAAGCTTTCTTT
CDR3: CASSRATSSGTEAFF

D: -
J: TRBJ2-7
size: -
V: TRBV7-2
DNA: TGTGCCACCTCTGGCTACCACCTCTACGAGCAGTACTTC
CDR3: CATSGYHLYEQYF

D: -
J: TRBJ1-4
size: -
V: TRBV13
DNA: TGTGCCAGCAGCGCCGACAGTCCAACTAATGAAAAACTGTTTTTT
CDR3: CASSADSPTNEKLFF

D: -
J: TRBJ2-1
size: -
V: TRBV7-2
DNA: TGTGCCAGCAGCTTAGAAGGCAGGGGTTTGTCAGGTGAGCAGTTCTTC
CDR3: CASSLEGRGLSGEQFF

D: -
J: TRBJ1-3
size: once
V: TRBV7-2
DNA: TGTGCCAGCAGCTTAGGAAGGGGGACTGGAAACACCATATATTTT
CDR3: CASSLGRGTGNTIYF

D: TRBD2
J: TRBJ2-2
size: -
V: TRBV24-1
DNA: TGTGCCACCAGTGGCGGGACTAGCGGGGAGTCTCGGAACACCGGGGAGCTGTTTTTT
CDR3: CATSGGTSGESRNTGELFF

D: TRBD1
J: TRBJ1-1
size: -
V: TRBV27
DNA: TGTGCCAGCAGTTTAGCGCCGGACAGGGGTCGGATTGGGAACACTGAAGCTTTCTTT
CDR3: CASSLAPDRGRIGNTEAFF

D: TRBD1
J: TRBJ1-6
size: -
V: TRBV27
DNA: TGTGCCAGCAGTTTAGACAGGGGGAATTCACCCCTCCACTTT
CDR3: CASSLDRGNSPLHF

D: -
J: TRBJ1-1
size: -
V: TRBV6-5
DNA: TGTGCCAGCAGTTATACAGGGAGCTGGACTGAAGCTTTCTTT
CDR3: CASSYTGSWTEAFF

D: -
J: TRBJ1-5
size: -
V: TRBV2
DNA: TGTGCCAGCAGAGTAAGTTTGACCCAGCATTTT
CDR3: CASRVSLTQHF

D: -
J: TRBJ1-5
size: -
V: TRBV28
DNA: TGTGCCAGCAGGGAACAGGGTTTTAGCAATCAGCCCCAGCATTTT
CDR3: CASREQGFSNQPQHF